A selection of T cell receptor beta chains follows, all from one sample in a study of blood T cells in healthy people across ages. MiXCR, run by TCRdb on the 5' RACE reads, gives a single entry per CDR3 protein. The data contain 1.2 million to 1.5 million distinct CDR3 sequences, roughly 40% of them singletons. The specimen sequenced was blood. Every receptor here comes from a woman aged 18-29 years in good health. CDR3s include the opening cysteine and the closing phenylalanine or tryptophan. D genes are given only for firm matches. Some rows have no size entry. The others give once, few or many, or a class for an expanded clone.

V gene	clone size	D gene	J gene	CDR3 protein	CDR3 DNA
TRBV18	few	TRBD2	TRBJ2-5	CASSPDTSGSGETQYF	TGTGCCAGCTCACCAGACACTAGCGGGAGTGGGGAGACCCAGTACTTC
TRBV20-1	NA	NA	TRBJ1-4	CSARDPQGTNEKLFF	TGCAGTGCTAGAGACCCACAGGGAACTAATGAAAAACTGTTTTTT
TRBV13	NA	NA	TRBJ1-2	CASSLEHRRPDGYTF	TGTGCCAGCAGCTTAGAACACAGGAGGCCAGATGGCTACACCTTC
TRBV6-1	NA	NA	TRBJ2-7	CASSETTVMGFEQYF	TGTGCCAGCAGTGAAACGACAGTAATGGGGTTCGAGCAGTACTTC
TRBV4-2	few	NA	TRBJ1-2	CASSQGGVDYGYTF	TGTGCCAGCAGCCAAGGGGGGGTTGACTATGGCTACACCTTC
TRBV5-1	few	TRBD1	TRBJ2-7	CASGRGGGSYEQYF	TGCGCCAGCGGAAGAGGGGGCGGCTCCTACGAGCAGTACTTC
TRBV4-2	NA	NA	TRBJ1-1	CASSSALNTEAFF	TGTGCCAGCAGCTCGGCTCTGAACACTGAAGCTTTCTTT
TRBV10-3	NA	NA	TRBJ2-3	CAIGPGTPRPATQYF	TGTGCCATCGGCCCCGGGACTCCTCGTCCAGCTACGCAGTATTTT
TRBV20-1	few	NA	TRBJ2-1	CSARPPGIAYNEQFF	TGCAGTGCTAGACCCCCGGGAATCGCCTACAATGAGCAGTTCTTC
TRBV20-1	NA	NA	TRBJ2-3	CSARVKGISTDTQYF	TGCAGTGCTAGAGTTAAGGGAATCTCCACAGATACGCAGTATTTT
TRBV28	NA	NA	TRBJ1-6	CASSMRTKIFPNSPLHF	TGTGCCAGCAGTATGCGGACCAAGATATTCCCTAATTCACCCCTCCACTTT
TRBV4-1	few	TRBD2	TRBJ2-3	CASSQEAGGGSTDTQYF	TGCGCCAGCAGCCAAGAGGCGGGCGGGGGATCCACAGATACGCAGTATTTT
TRBV7-3	NA	NA	TRBJ1-2	CASSLVAGGGYYGYTF	TGTGCCAGCAGCCTAGTTGCCGGGGGGGGATACTATGGCTACACCTTC
TRBV4-1	NA	TRBD2	TRBJ2-7	CASSHPTSGRAYEQYF	TGCGCCAGCAGCCACCCTACTAGCGGGAGGGCCTACGAGCAGTACTTC
TRBV6-1	few	NA	TRBJ1-5	CASSGEPRGQPQHF	TGTGCCAGCAGTGGCGAACCTAGAGGTCAGCCCCAGCATTTT
TRBV9	NA	NA	TRBJ2-1	CASSVATGTPSYEQFF	TGTGCCAGCAGCGTAGCTACTGGGACACCCTCCTACGAGCAGTTCTTC
TRBV20-1	many	NA	TRBJ2-7	CSATGIIYEQYF	TGCAGTGCAACCGGGATCATCTACGAGCAGTACTTC
TRBV7-3	NA	NA	TRBJ2-1	CASSPDDIPYNEQFF	TGTGCCAGCAGCCCCGACGACATTCCCTACAATGAGCAGTTCTTC
TRBV18	NA	TRBD2	TRBJ2-7	CASSPQGTSGSSYNEQYF	TGTGCCAGCTCACCACAGGGGACTAGCGGGAGCTCCTACAATGAGCAGTACTTC
TRBV13	NA	NA	TRBJ2-7	CASSLIDHRMPSSYNEQYF	TGTGCCAGCAGCTTAATTGACCATAGGATGCCAAGCTCCTACAATGAGCAGTACTTC
TRBV28	NA	NA	TRBJ1-5	CASKTGSNNQPQHF	TGTGCCAGCAAAACAGGGTCCAACAATCAGCCCCAGCATTTT
TRBV2	NA	TRBD2	TRBJ2-3	CASTFDPVAGGPDPSTDTQYF	TGTGCCAGCACCTTCGACCCTGTAGCGGGGGGCCCCGACCCCAGCACAGATACGCAGTATTTT
TRBV10-1	NA	TRBD2	TRBJ2-1	CASSEGLRGLAGGRHEQFF	TGCGCCAGCAGTGAGGGGCTACGTGGACTAGCGGGGGGGCGGCATGAGCAGTTCTTC
TRBV15	few	NA	TRBJ1-4	CATSRGGGVHEKLFF	TGTGCCACCAGCAGAGGCGGAGGGGTCCATGAAAAACTGTTTTTT
TRBV7-2	NA	NA	TRBJ2-7	CASSLPPESYEQYF	TGTGCCAGCAGCTTACCCCCCGAGAGCTACGAGCAGTACTTC
TRBV28	few	NA	TRBJ1-1	CASSPGTFNTEAFF	TGTGCCAGCAGCCCCGGGACATTTAACACTGAAGCTTTCTTT
TRBV12-3/TRBV12-4	NA	NA	TRBJ2-2	CASGWQGRETGELFF	TGTGCCAGCGGTTGGCAGGGAAGAGAAACCGGGGAGCTGTTTTTT
TRBV7-6	NA	NA	TRBJ2-6	CASSLSSYSGANVLTF	TGTGCCAGCAGCTTATCATCGTACTCTGGGGCCAACGTCCTGACTTTC
TRBV7-2	NA	TRBD1	TRBJ2-7	CASSFGGTGSSYEQYF	TGTGCCAGCAGCTTCGGAGGGACAGGGAGCTCCTACGAGCAGTACTTC
TRBV4-2	NA	TRBD2	TRBJ2-4	CASSPPTGGPGKNIQYF	TGTGCCAGCAGCCCCCCGACGGGGGGGCCGGGCAAAAACATTCAGTACTTC
TRBV7-9	NA	NA	TRBJ2-7	CASSKDSTYEQYF	TGTGCCAGCAGCAAAGACAGTACCTACGAGCAGTACTTC
TRBV5-1	once	NA	TRBJ2-7	CASSSAGAISYEQYF	TGCGCCAGCAGCTCCGCGGGGGCGATTTCCTACGAGCAGTACTTC
TRBV7-9	NA	NA	TRBJ2-2	CASSLFETGELFF	TGTGCCAGCAGCTTATTTGAAACCGGGGAGCTGTTTTTT
TRBV29-1	NA	NA	TRBJ2-1	CSVELALSDNEQFF	TGCAGCGTTGAGCTAGCGCTCTCCGACAATGAGCAGTTCTTC
TRBV5-6	NA	NA	TRBJ1-4	CASSLGVMREKLFF	TGTGCCAGCAGCCTAGGGGTTATGAGAGAAAAACTGTTTTTT
TRBV29-1	NA	NA	TRBJ2-3	CSVEDPKRPLNTQYF	TGCAGCGTTGAAGATCCGAAGCGGCCCCTAAATACGCAGTATTTT
TRBV6-2/TRBV6-3	few	NA	TRBJ2-3	CASCQGGLGGTQYF	TGTGCCAGCTGTCAGGGGGGCCTCGGTGGTACGCAGTATTTT
TRBV10-3	few	NA	TRBJ2-7	CAISPTEGNHYEQYF	TGTGCCATCAGTCCGACGGAGGGGAACCATTACGAGCAGTACTTC
TRBV7-2	few	NA	TRBJ2-7	CASSLGMGRSYEQYF	TGTGCCAGCAGCCTCGGGATGGGACGGTCCTACGAGCAGTACTTC
TRBV7-2	NA	TRBD2	TRBJ2-5	CASSRDSLAGVMHQYF	TGTGCCAGCAGCCGAGATTCGCTAGCGGGAGTAATGCACCAGTACTTC
TRBV20-1	NA	NA	TRBJ2-7	CSARGPGSPKGYEQYF	TGCAGTGCTAGGGGCCCAGGGAGCCCAAAAGGCTACGAGCAGTACTTC
TRBV3-1	NA	NA	TRBJ2-7	CASSQEGGYNEQYF	TGCGCCAGCAGCCAAGAAGGGGGGTACAATGAGCAGTACTTC
TRBV11-2	NA	TRBD1	TRBJ2-5	CASSFGTGKQETQYF	TGTGCCAGCAGCTTTGGGACAGGGAAACAAGAGACCCAGTACTTC
TRBV5-1	few	NA	TRBJ2-3	CASSLVLGSSDTQYF	TGCGCCAGCAGCTTGGTTTTGGGCTCGTCAGATACGCAGTATTTT
TRBV20-1	NA	TRBD2	TRBJ2-1	CSARGSGWGAGGREQFF	TGCAGTGCTAGAGGGTCTGGTTGGGGGGCGGGGGGCCGGGAGCAGTTCTTC
TRBV5-1	few	TRBD2	TRBJ2-3	CASSRETSGRGPDTQYF	TGCGCCAGCAGCCGCGAAACTAGCGGGAGAGGACCAGATACGCAGTATTTT
TRBV6-1	NA	TRBD2	TRBJ2-3	CASSERGGKDTQYF	TGTGCCAGCAGCGAGCGGGGGGGCAAAGATACGCAGTATTTT
TRBV7-3	NA	TRBD1	TRBJ2-1	CAGSLNPGQDLYNEQFF	TGTGCCGGCAGCTTAAATCCCGGACAGGACCTATACAATGAGCAGTTCTTC
TRBV5-1	NA	NA	TRBJ1-2	CASSRRVGSYLDGYTF	TGCGCCAGCAGCCGCAGAGTAGGATCGTACTTGGACGGCTACACCTTC
TRBV5-6	NA	NA	TRBJ1-1	CASSPLASRENTEAFF	TGTGCCAGCAGCCCGCTGGCGAGCAGGGAGAACACTGAAGCTTTCTTT
TRBV7-6	many	NA	TRBJ1-5	CASSPGGGNQPQHF	TGTGCCAGCAGCCCCGGCGGGGGCAATCAGCCCCAGCATTTT
TRBV5-8	NA	NA	TRBJ1-1	CASSPRRRETEAFF	TGTGCCAGCAGCCCCCGGAGGAGGGAGACTGAAGCTTTCTTT
TRBV2	NA	NA	TRBJ2-1	CASWYREGGEQFF	TGTGCCAGCTGGTACAGGGAAGGTGGTGAGCAGTTCTTC